This T cell receptor beta chain was profiled in a study of early T cells in non-severe SARS-CoV-2 infection. Background on the study: Chains from this unsorted whole-blood bulk RNA could not be paired. The study's findings and limits: Matching against VDJdb likely underestimated virus-specific expansions, favoring anti-spike CD8.

The protocol attached unique molecular identifiers to individual cDNA molecules. TCRdb called the 5' RACE reads again in MiXCR, with one record for every CDR3 protein. The table has around 45,000 distinct CDR3 sequences, around 4.1% seen once. This clonotype was found many times. What it recognizes is unknown. With 5 bases clipped from V and 0 bases from J, the junction kept 4 bases outside the gene matches. This CDR3 is built from 14 residues. The sequence derives from an adult who was a healthcare worker with PCR-confirmed SARS-CoV-2 infection or an uninfected control (not recorded which). The material sequenced was whole blood. This rearrangement joins TRBV12-3 or TRBV12-4 to TRBJ2-7; 7 bases agree with TRBD1. The CDR3 here is CASSVWTGSYEQYF. The CDR3 bases are TGTGCCAGCAGTGTCTGGACAGGCTCCTACGAGCAGTACTTC.